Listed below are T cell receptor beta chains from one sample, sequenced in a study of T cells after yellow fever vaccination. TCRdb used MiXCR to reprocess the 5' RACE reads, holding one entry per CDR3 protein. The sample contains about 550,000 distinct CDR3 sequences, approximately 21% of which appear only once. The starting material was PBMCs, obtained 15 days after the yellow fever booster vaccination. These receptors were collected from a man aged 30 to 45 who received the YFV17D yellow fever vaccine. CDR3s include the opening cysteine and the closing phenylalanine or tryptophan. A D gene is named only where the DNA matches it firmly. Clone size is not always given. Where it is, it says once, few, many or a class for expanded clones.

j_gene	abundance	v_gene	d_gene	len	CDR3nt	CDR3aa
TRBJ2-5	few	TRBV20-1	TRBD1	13	TGCAGTGCTCATCGGGACAGGGGAGAGACCCAGTACTTC	CSAHRDRGETQYF
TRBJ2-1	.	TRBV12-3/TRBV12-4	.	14	TGTGCCAGCAGTTTAGGGGGGACTCCGCATGAGCAGTTCTTC	CASSLGGTPHEQFF
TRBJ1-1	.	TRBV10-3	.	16	TGTGCCATCAGTAGACGTAGGGCAGACGATGGCACTGAAGCTTTCTTT	CAISRRRADDGTEAFF
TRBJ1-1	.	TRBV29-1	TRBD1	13	TGCAGCGCATGGACAGGGATGAACACTGAAGCTTTCTTT	CSAWTGMNTEAFF
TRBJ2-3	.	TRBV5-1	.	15	TGCGCCAGCAGGGAAGGGACGCTGGTAATGGATACGCAGTATTTT	CASREGTLVMDTQYF
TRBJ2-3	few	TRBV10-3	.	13	TGTGCCATCAGTGTGGGGGGCACAGATACGCAGTATTTT	CAISVGGTDTQYF
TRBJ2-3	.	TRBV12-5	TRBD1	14	TGTGCTAGTGGCCTGACAGGGGTTGAAGATACGCAGTATTTT	CASGLTGVEDTQYF
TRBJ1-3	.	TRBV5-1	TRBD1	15	TGCGCCAGCAGCTTGTGGACAGGGTCTGGAAACACCATATATTTT	CASSLWTGSGNTIYF
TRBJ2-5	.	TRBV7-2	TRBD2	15	TGTGCCAGCAGTAGAGTAGCGGGAGTTGGGGAGACCCAGTACTTC	CASSRVAGVGETQYF
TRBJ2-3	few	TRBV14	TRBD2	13	TGTGCCAGCAGCCCGGGACTAGCTGCTACGCAGTATTTT	CASSPGLAATQYF
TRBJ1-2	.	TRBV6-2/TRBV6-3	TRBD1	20	TGTGCCAGCAGTTCCCCGGGACAGGGGGGACCAAGACCCGCTAACTATGGCTACACCTTC	CASSSPGQGGPRPANYGYTF
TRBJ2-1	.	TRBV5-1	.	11	TGCGCCAGCAGCTTGCGGGACCAGCAGTTCTTC	CASSLRDQQFF
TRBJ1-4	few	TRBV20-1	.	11	TGCAGTGCAACTACAGGGCGGGAACTGTTTTTT	CSATTGRELFF
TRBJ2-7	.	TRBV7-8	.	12	TGTGCCAGCAGCTGGGGGGGGCTCGAGCAGTACTTC	CASSWGGLEQYF
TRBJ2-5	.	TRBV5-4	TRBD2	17	TGTGCCAGCAGCCTCCCCGGGACTAGCGGAGGAGGAGAGACCCAGTACTTC	CASSLPGTSGGGETQYF
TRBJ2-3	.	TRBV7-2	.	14	TGTGCCAGCAGCCCCATTTCTCCCACAGATACGCAGTATTTT	CASSPISPTDTQYF
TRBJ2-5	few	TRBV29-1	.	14	TGCAGCGTTGACGCAGCCTCAATGGGAGAGACCCAGTACTTC	CSVDAASMGETQYF
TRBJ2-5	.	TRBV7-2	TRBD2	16	TGTGCCAGCAGCCGTAGGACTAGCACTTATTTAGAGACCCAGTACTTC	CASSRRTSTYLETQYF
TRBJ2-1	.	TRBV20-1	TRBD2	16	TGCAGTCTAGGGGGTAGCGGGAGGCGGTTAGGCAATGAGCAGTTCTTC	CSLGGSGRRLGNEQFF
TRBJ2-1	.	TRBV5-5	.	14	TGTGCCAGCAGCTTGTCTCTCCAGGACAATGAGCAGTTCTTC	CASSLSLQDNEQFF
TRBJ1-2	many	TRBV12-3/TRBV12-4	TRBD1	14	TGTGCCAGCAGCCCCGGGACAGGGAATTACGGCTACACCTTC	CASSPGTGNYGYTF
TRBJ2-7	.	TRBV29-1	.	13	TGCAGCGTTAAAGACAGTAACGGCTACGAGCAGTACTTC	CSVKDSNGYEQYF
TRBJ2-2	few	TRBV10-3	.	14	TGTGCCATCAGTGAGTCGGCGAACACCGGGGAGCTGTTTTTT	CAISESANTGELFF
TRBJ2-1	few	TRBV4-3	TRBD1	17	TGCGCCAGCAGCCGAGGGACAGGGTATCAAAATCCCAATGAGCAGTTCTTC	CASSRGTGYQNPNEQFF
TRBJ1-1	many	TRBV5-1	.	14	TGCGCCAGCAGCTTGGGGGGTATGAACACTGAAGCTTTCTTT	CASSLGGMNTEAFF
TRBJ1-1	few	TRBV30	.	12	TGTGCCTGGAGTGTAGGGAGCACTGAAGCTTTCTTT	CAWSVGSTEAFF
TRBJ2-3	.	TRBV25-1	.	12	TGTGCCAGCAGTGAGGGAAGGGATACGCAGTATTTT	CASSEGRDTQYF
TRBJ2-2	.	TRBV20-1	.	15	TGCAGTGCTAGCCTCCGGGGCGGGGTGTACGGGGAGCTGTTTTTT	CSASLRGGVYGELFF
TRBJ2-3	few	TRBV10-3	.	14	TGTGCCATCAGTGACGGGACATTCACAGATACGCAGTATTTT	CAISDGTFTDTQYF
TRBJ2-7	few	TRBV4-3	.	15	TGCGCCAGCAGCCAAGATAGAATAGCATCCTACGAGCAGTACTTC	CASSQDRIASYEQYF
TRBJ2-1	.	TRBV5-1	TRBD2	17	TGCGCCAGCAGCTTGGAGACTAGCGGGAGTCATATAGATGAGCAGTTCTTC	CASSLETSGSHIDEQFF
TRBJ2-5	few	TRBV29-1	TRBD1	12	TGCACCGCGAACAGGGGGCGAGAGACCCAGTACTTC	CTANRGRETQYF
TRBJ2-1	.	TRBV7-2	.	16	TGTGCCAGCAGCCCCCACAACCCGACACGCTACGGTGAGCAGTTCTTC	CASSPHNPTRYGEQFF
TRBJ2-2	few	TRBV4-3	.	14	TGCGCCAGCAGCCAGTCCCAGTCACCCGGGGAGCTGTTTTTT	CASSQSQSPGELFF
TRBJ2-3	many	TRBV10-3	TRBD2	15	TGTGCCATCAGTGAACTTAGCGGGGGCACAGATACGCAGTATTTT	CAISELSGGTDTQYF
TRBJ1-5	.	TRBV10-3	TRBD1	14	TGTGCCATCAGTGAGAAAACAGGGGGACAGCCCCAGCATTTT	CAISEKTGGQPQHF
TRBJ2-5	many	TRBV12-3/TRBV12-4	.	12	TGTGCCAGCAGATTAGGGCAAGAGACCCAGTACTTC	CASRLGQETQYF
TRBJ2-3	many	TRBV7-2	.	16	TGTGCCAGCAGCTTAAGTCTTGGCAGGAGCACAGATACGCAGTATTTT	CASSLSLGRSTDTQYF
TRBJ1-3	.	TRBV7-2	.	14	TGTGCCAGCAGCCCCGCTGGCTCTGGAAACACCATATATTTT	CASSPAGSGNTIYF
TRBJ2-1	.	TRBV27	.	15	TGTGCCAGCAGTCTCGAGTGGGGAGCCTACAATGAGCAGTTCTTC	CASSLEWGAYNEQFF
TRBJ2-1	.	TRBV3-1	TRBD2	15	TGTGCCAGCAGGGCGGGAGACGACCTCTACAATGAGCAGTTCTTC	CASRAGDDLYNEQFF
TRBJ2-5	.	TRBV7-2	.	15	TGTGCCAGCAGCTTAGTGGCCAGGGAGGTCGAGACCCAGTACTTC	CASSLVAREVETQYF
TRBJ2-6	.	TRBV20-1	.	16	TGCAGTGCTAGAGCTGGGGGTAGCTCTGGGGCCAACGTCCTGACTTTC	CSARAGGSSGANVLTF
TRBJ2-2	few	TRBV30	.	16	TGTGCCTGGGGGGGTCTAGCAGTTACGAACACCGGGGAGCTGTTTTTT	CAWGGLAVTNTGELFF
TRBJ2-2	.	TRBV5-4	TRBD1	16	TGTGCCAGCAGCCGTGGACAGGAGTTGAACACCGGGGAGCTGTTTTTT	CASSRGQELNTGELFF
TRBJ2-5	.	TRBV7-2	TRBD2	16	TGTGCCAGCAGCTTCATAGCGGGAGGGCCCCAAGAGACCCAGTACTTC	CASSFIAGGPQETQYF
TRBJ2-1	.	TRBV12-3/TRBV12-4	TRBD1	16	TGTGCCAGCACCTTAACAGGGGCCGTTCTCTACAATGAGCAGTTCTTC	CASTLTGAVLYNEQFF
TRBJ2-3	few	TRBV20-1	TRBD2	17	TGCAGTGCTAGGGACGGAGATGGACTGGGAGGGGCAGATACGCAGTATTTT	CSARDGDGLGGADTQYF
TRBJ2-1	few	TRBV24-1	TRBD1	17	TGTGCCACCAGTGACCCCTTACAGGGGGCTTACTACAATGAGCAGTTCTTC	CATSDPLQGAYYNEQFF
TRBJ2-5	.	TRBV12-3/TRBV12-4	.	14	TGTGCCAGCAGTTTAGCGCCTAGGATTGAGACCCAGTACTTC	CASSLAPRIETQYF
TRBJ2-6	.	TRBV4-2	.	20	TGTGCCAGCAGCCCAAAGGAAGAGGCAGGGGAGGCTACTGGGGCCAACGTCCTGACTTTC	CASSPKEEAGEATGANVLTF
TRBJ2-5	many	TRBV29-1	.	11	TGCAGCGTTGGACAGCAAGAGACCCAGTACTTC	CSVGQQETQYF
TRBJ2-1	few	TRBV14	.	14	TGTGCCAGCAGCCCAGGGATAGCGTACAATGAGCAGTTCTTC	CASSPGIAYNEQFF